This TCR beta chain comes out of a study of blood T cells in healthy people across ages. Study-level results: Estimated diversity across one million T cells was deemed an underestimate. Donor CMV infection status was unknown, possibly confounding age-related changes in expanded clonotypes.

A J-beta primer mix and a sample-barcoded 5' primer were used in a second PCR of roughly 6 to 11 cycles. TCRdb independently ran MiXCR on the 5' RACE reads; one entry per CDR3 protein. Among approximately 1.5 million distinct CDR3 sequences listed, about 35% were seen once. Sample donors were healthy Caucasian individuals that came from Russia, aged roughly 6 to 100. Total RNA was isolated from each sample in quantities of at least 6 micrograms. This CDR3 has 15 residues. Germline CDR1 and CDR2: LGHNA and YNFKEQ. Concerning this clonotype itself: Its matching antigen is unknown. The junction and the germline gene differ at one end; a read error may be behind it.

This TCR was recovered from a woman in her twenties or thirties in good health. This chain links TRBV4-2 with TRBJ2-5, with D perhaps matching TRBD2 (5 bases). What was sequenced was blood. CDR3 residues: CASSQPDGVEETRYF. For the CDR3, the DNA is TGTGCCAGCAGCCAACCTGACGGGGTGGAGGAGACCCGGTACTTC.